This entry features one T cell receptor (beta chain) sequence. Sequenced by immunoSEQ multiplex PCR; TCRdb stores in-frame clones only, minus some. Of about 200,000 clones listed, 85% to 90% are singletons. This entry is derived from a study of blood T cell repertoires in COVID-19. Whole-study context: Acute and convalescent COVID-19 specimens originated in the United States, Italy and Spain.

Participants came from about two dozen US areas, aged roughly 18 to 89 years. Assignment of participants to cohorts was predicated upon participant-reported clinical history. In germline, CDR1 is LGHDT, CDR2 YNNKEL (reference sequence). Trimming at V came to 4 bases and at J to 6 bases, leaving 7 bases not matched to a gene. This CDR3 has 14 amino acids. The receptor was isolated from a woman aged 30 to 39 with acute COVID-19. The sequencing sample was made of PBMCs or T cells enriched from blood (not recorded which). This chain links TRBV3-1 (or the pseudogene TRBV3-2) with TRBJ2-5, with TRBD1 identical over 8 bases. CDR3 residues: CASSPRQGLKTQYF. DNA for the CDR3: TGTGCCAGCAGCCCTCGACAGGGGTTGAAGACCCAGTACTTC.